This T cell receptor beta chain was sequenced during a study of T cells after posttransplantation cyclophosphamide. The V and J ends lost 4 bases and 2 bases respectively, with 10 bases between them. Germline CDR1 and CDR2: SGHTA and FQGNSA. The CDR3 is made up of 14 amino acids. TCRdb's table, derived via immunoSEQ multiplex PCR, lists solely in-frame clones and lacks some. The sample carries roughly 10,000 clones, approximately 95% recorded once. On the day of bone marrow donation, the related graft donor provided peripheral blood. The naive gate required viable CD3+CD4+ or CD3+CD8+ cells with CCR7+CD45RA+CD45RO-CD95-CD27+CD28+ phenotype.

This rearrangement joins TRBV7-2 to TRBJ2-3; D gene unclear. The receptor comes from a man aged 30 to 39 in good health and a related stem cell transplant donor. The sequenced sample consisted of naive CD8+ T cells sorted from PBMCs. Here the CDR3 reads CASSSPGFTDTQYF. Written as DNA, the CDR3 is TGTGCCAGCAGCTCCCCCGGGTTCACAGATACGCAGTATTTT.